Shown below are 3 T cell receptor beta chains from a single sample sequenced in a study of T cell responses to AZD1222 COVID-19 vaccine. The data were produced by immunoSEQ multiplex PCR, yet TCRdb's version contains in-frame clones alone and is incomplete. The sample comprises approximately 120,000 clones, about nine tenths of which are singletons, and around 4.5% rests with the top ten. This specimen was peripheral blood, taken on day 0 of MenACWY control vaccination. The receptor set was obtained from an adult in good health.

Here the CDR3 DNA reads TGTGCCAGCAGTGAAGCGGGACTAGCGGTACAGAAGACCCAGTACTTC. It is translated as CASSEAGLAVQKTQYF. The rearrangement uses TRBV6-1 and TRBJ2-5; 11 bases align to TRBD2. This CDR3 is built from 16 residues. Germline V gives CDR1 MNHNS, CDR2 SASEGT. J lost 6 bases, V lost 0 bases, and 6 bases had no gene match.

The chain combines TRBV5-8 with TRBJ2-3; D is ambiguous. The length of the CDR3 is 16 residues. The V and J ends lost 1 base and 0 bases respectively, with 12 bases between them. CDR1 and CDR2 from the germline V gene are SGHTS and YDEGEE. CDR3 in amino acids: CASSLYGFTSTDTQYF. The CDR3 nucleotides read TGTGCCAGCAGCTTGTATGGCTTCACTAGCACAGATACGCAGTATTTT.

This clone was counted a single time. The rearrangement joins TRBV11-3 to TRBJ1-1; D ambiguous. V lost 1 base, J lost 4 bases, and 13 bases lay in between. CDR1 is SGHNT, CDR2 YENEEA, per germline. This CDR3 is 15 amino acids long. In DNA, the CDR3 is TGTGCCAGCAGCTTAGTGGGGAAATCAGGCACTGAAGCTTTCTTT. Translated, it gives CASSLVGKSGTEAFF.